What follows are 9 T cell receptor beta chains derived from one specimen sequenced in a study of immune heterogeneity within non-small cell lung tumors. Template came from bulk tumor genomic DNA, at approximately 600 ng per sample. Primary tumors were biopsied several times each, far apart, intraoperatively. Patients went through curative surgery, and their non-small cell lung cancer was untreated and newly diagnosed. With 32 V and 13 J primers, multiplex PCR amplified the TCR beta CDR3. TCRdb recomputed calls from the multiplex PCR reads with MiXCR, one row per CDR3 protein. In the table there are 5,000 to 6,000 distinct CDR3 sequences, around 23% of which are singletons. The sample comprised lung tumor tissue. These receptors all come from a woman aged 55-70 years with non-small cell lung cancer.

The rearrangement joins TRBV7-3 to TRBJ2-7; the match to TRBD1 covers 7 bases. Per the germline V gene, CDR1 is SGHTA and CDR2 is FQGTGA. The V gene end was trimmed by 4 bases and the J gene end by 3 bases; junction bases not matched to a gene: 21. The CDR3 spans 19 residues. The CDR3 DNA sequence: TGTGCCAGCAGCTCCCTCGTGACAGGACAGGTTCGGAGTCTCTACGAGCAGTACTTC. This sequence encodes CASSSLVTGQVRSLYEQYF.

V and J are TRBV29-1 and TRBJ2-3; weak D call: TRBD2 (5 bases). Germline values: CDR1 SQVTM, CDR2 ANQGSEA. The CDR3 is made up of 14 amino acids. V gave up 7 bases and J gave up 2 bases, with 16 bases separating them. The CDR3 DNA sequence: TGCAGCGGTGGGAGAAAGAAAAACACAGATACGCAGTATTTT. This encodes CSGGRKKNTDTQYF.

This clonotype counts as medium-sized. CDR3 in amino acids: CASSLESTGLFEQYF. CDR3 DNA: TGCGCCAGCAGCTTGGAGTCGACAGGGCTTTTCGAGCAGTACTTC. This chain connects TRBV5-1 to TRBJ2-7; 7 nucleotides agree with TRBD1. V trimming: 0 bases; J trimming: 6 bases; junction bases outside the gene matches: 9. The CDR3 is 15 residues long. Looked up from germline, CDR1 is SGHRS and CDR2 is YFSETQ.

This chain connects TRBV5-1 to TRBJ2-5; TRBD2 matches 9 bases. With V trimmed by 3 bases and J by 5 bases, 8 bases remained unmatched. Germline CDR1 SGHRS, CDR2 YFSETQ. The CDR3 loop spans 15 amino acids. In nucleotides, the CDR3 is TGCGCCAGCAGCTCGGTTGGCGGGAGGGAGGAGACCCAGTACTTC. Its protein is CASSSVGGREETQYF. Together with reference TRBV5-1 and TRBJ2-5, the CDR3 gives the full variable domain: KAGVTQTPRYLIKTRGQQVTLSCSPISGHRSVSWYQQTPGQGLQFLFEYFSETQRNKGNFPGRFSGRQFSNSRSEMNVSTLELGDSALYLCASSSVGGREETQYFGPGTRLLVL.

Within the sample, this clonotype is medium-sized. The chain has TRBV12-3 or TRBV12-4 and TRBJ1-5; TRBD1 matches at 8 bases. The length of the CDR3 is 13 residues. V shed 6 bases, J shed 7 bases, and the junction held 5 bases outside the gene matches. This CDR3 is CASRIDRGQPQHF. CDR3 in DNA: TGTGCCAGCAGGATCGACAGGGGCCAGCCCCAGCATTTT.

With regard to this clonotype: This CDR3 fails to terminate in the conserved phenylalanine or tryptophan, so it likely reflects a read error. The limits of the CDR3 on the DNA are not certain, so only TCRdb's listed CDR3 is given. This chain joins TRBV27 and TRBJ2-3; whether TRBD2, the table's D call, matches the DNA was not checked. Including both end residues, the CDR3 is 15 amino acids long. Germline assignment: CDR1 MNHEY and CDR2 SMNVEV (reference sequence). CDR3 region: CASSYSGADEQYFGP.

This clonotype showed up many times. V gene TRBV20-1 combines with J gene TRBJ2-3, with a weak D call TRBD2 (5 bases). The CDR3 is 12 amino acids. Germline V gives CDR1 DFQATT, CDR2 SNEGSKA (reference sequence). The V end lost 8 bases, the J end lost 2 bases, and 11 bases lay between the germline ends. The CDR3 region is CSSRTDTDTQYF. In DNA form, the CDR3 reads TGCAGTTCCCGGACTGACACAGATACGCAGTATTTT.

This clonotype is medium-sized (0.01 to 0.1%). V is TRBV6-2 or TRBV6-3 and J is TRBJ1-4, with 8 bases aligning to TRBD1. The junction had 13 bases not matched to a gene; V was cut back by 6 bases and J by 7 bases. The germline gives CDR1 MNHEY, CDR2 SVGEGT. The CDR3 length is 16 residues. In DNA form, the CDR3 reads TGTGCCAGCAGGTCCTCAGGGGGCGCCTTGGGTGAAAAACTGTTTTTT. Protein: CASRSSGGALGEKLFF.

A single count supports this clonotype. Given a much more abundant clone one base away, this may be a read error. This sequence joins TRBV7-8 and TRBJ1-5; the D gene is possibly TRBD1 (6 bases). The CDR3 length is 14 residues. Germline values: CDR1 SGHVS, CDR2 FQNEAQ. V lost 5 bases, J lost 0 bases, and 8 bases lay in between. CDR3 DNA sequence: TGTGCCAGCAGCCCAGGGGATAGCAATCAGCCCCAGCATTTT. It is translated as CASSPGDSNQPQHF.